These 2 T cell receptor beta chains came from one sample sequenced in a study of T cell clonotyping in hematopoietic cell transplantation. Assay used: immunoSEQ multiplex PCR; TCRdb lists only in-frame clones, some missing. The sample records roughly 3,000 clones, about four fifths being singletons. The sample here was PBMCs, taken 180 days after allogeneic stem cell transplant. The source is a female patient between 40 and 55 years old who had an allogeneic stem cell transplant from a related donor, so T cells may come from the graft donor. Some clones in this sample may be carry-over from other donors' samples.

The V call is TRBV4-3, the J call TRBJ1-4; the D is unclear. V lost 4 bases and J lost 8, with 11 bases in between. Germline V CDR1 and CDR2: LGHNA, YSLEER. The CDR3 covers 13 residues. CDR3 in amino acids: CASSRTALEKLFF. CDR3 sequence (DNA): TGCGCCAGCAGCCGGACCGCCTTAGAAAAACTGTTTTTT.

This clone was recorded only once. V is TRBV7-2 and J is TRBJ1-2; TRBD1 aligns across 9 bases. CDR3 length: 16 residues. J was trimmed by 4 bases and V by 7 bases; bases with no gene match: 13. In germline, CDR1 is SGHTA, CDR2 FQGNSA. The CDR3 is CASTMEQGAGSYGYTF. The CDR3 nucleotides read TGTGCCAGCACCATGGAACAGGGGGCGGGTAGCTATGGCTACACCTTC.